This passage covers 9 T cell receptor beta chains from one sample sequenced in a study of cytomegalovirus exposure and HLA in healthy donors. Amplification used 60 Vbeta primers and 13 Jbeta primers. Only in-frame clones appear in the TCRdb table, and some are missing; sequencing was by immunoSEQ multiplex PCR. The table includes 170,000 or so clones, 84% detected once. Sequenced sample: PBMCs. The receptors originated from a man aged 18 to 35 in good health and CMV-seronegative.

The genes are TRBV5-6 and TRBJ1-4; 7 bases line up with TRBD1. V was pared by 5 bases and J by 3 bases, with 13 bases of the junction left unmatched. This CDR3 comprises 17 residues. Germline loops: CDR1 SGHDT, CDR2 YYEEEE. As DNA, the CDR3 is TGTGCCAGCAGAGCTTGGGGTTCCGGACAGGCTAATGAAAAACTGTTTTTT. Protein: CASRAWGSGQANEKLFF.

This chain connects TRBV27 to TRBJ2-3; 8 bases agree with TRBD2. There are 14 residues in the CDR3. Looked up from germline, CDR1 is MNHEY and CDR2 is SMNVEV (reference sequence). With 5 bases clipped from V and 2 bases from J, the junction kept 3 bases outside the gene matches. CDR3 sequence reads: CASSPGGYTDTQYF. The CDR3, as DNA: TGTGCCAGCAGTCCGGGGGGGTACACAGATACGCAGTATTTT.

The rearrangement links TRBV5-1 to TRBJ2-1; 8 nucleotides align to TRBD2. In germline, CDR1 is SGHRS, CDR2 YFSETQ. This CDR3 has 16 amino acids. The junction had 10 bases not matched to a gene; V was cut back by 6 bases and J by 2 bases. CDR3 in DNA: TGCGCCAGCACCGGGGGGGGCTCCAATGCCTACAATGAGCAGTTCTTC. Translated: CASTGGGSNAYNEQFF. The whole variable domain, filled in from reference TRBV5-1 and TRBJ2-1, reads KAGVTQTPRYLIKTRGQQVTLSCSPISGHRSVSWYQQTPGQGLQFLFEYFSETQRNKGNFPGRFSGRQFSNSRSEMNVSTLELGDSALYLCASTGGGSNAYNEQFFGPGTRLTVL.

This chain uses TRBV30 with TRBJ1-4; D is undetermined. The CDR3 covers 15 residues. The V end was cut by 1 base, the J end by 0 bases, with 9 bases between. CDR1 and CDR2 (germline): GTSNPN, SVGIG (reference sequence). CDR3 loop: CAWSGAPTTNEKLFF. The CDR3 DNA sequence: TGTGCCTGGAGTGGAGCCCCAACAACTAATGAAAAACTGTTTTTT. Full variable domain (rest looked up from reference TRBV30 and TRBJ1-4): SQTIHQWPATLVQPVGSPLSLECTVEGTSNPNLYWYRQAAGRGLQLLFYSVGIGQISSEVPQNLSASRPQDRQFILSSKKLLLSDSGFYLCAWSGAPTTNEKLFFGSGTQLSVL.

This chain connects TRBV5-6 to TRBJ2-1; D might be TRBD2 (6 bases). CDR1 is SGHDT, CDR2 YYEEEE, per germline. The CDR3 runs 17 residues. The ends were cut back, 5 bases at V and 8 bases at J, with 26 bases in the middle. CDR3 protein: CASSFMGLRVGKHEQFF. CDR3 coding DNA: TGTGCCAGCAGTTTTATGGGACTCCGAGTAGGCAAGCATGAGCAGTTCTTC. Supplemented by reference TRBV5-6 and TRBJ2-1, the full variable domain reads DAGVTQSPTHLIKTRGQQVTLRCSPKSGHDTVSWYQQALGQGPQFIFQYYEEEERQRGNFPDRFSGHQFPNYSSELNVNALLLGDSALYLCASSFMGLRVGKHEQFFGPGTRLTVL.

This chain links TRBV4-1 with TRBJ1-6; D is possibly TRBD1 (5 bases). V was shortened by 0 bases and J by 7 bases, with 13 bases between the two germline ends. This CDR3 region has 16 residues. Germline V gives CDR1 MGHRA, CDR2 YSYEKL. CDR3 in amino acids: CASSQDIGASNSPLHF. For the CDR3, the DNA is TGCGCCAGCAGCCAAGATATAGGGGCCTCAAATTCACCCCTCCACTTT.

This chain links TRBV2 with TRBJ2-1; TRBD2 is a possible D gene (7 bases). Per the germline V gene, CDR1 is SNHLY and CDR2 is FYNNEI. The CDR3 extends over 17 amino acids. The V and J ends lost 6 bases and 3 bases respectively, with 21 bases between them. The CDR3 DNA is TGTGCCAGCAGGGACGTTCGAGCGGGGACACACTACAATGAGCAGTTCTTC. Encoded protein: CASRDVRAGTHYNEQFF. Supplemented by reference TRBV2 and TRBJ2-1, the full variable domain reads EPEVTQTPSHQVTQMGQEVILRCVPISNHLYFYWYRQILGQKVEFLVSFYNNEISEKSEIFDDQFSVERPDGSNFTLKIRSTKLEDSAMYFCASRDVRAGTHYNEQFFGPGTRLTVL.

The chain is built from TRBV11-2 and TRBJ2-5; D might be TRBD2 (7 bases). Germline V gene sequence: CDR1 SGHAT, CDR2 FQNNGV. CDR3 length: 15 residues. Trimming shortened V by 5 bases and J by 3 bases, and 16 bases separated the two germline ends. For the CDR3, the DNA is TGTGCCAGCAGCCGGGGGGCAAGCGGGGAAGAGACCCAGTACTTC. This sequence encodes CASSRGASGEETQYF.

CDR3 sequence (DNA): TGCGCCAGCAAAATAGGGGGACCTGGGGCCAACGTCCTGACTTTC. Its protein is CASKIGGPGANVLTF. The chain recombines TRBV10-2 with TRBJ2-6; D perhaps matches TRBD1 (6 bases). The CDR3 loop spans 15 amino acids. V gave up 7 bases and J gave up 2 bases, with 12 bases separating them. From germline, CDR1 is WSHSY and CDR2 SAAADI.